One sample yielded the 4 T cell receptor beta chains listed below, sequenced in a study of tissue T cells after allogeneic stem cell transplantation. The time point is: mouse harvest day 14 after allogeneic transplant. Tail vein injection delivered 10^7 T-cell-depleted bone marrow cells and 10^6 splenic CD5+ T cells. Assay: immunoSEQ multiplex PCR; the TCRdb copy retains only in-frame clones and omits some. The table records approximately 5,500 clones, around half of them present only once. Sequenced: gut tissue. The receptors originated from a female BALB/c mouse given C57BL/6 T cells with graft-versus-host disease after an allogeneic hematopoietic cell transplant.

This clone was seen only a few times. Gene names are the mouse ones. The sequenced fragment ends 1 residue before the CDR3 boundary, so the rest is inferred from the germline J gene. V and J are TRBV3 and TRBJ2-7; D is possibly TRBD1 (5 bases). Trimming pared 2 bases from V and 2 bases from J, leaving 7 bases between. This CDR3 is built from 13 residues. Germline V gene data show CDR1 as SNHLY and CDR2 as FYNGKV (reference sequence). The DNA read from the CDR3 is TGTGCCAGCAGCTTACGCAGGGCCTATGAACAGTAC. Residues: CASSLRRAYEQY. The entire CDR3 protein is CASSLRRAYEQYF.

This clone was counted only a few times. Genes here carry mouse names. Read data end 1 residue before the CDR3 end; the end is taken from the germline J gene. This chain uses TRBV26 with TRBJ2-7; TRBD2 is a possible D gene (6 bases). Per the germline V gene, CDR1 is KGHPV and CDR2 is FQNQEV (reference sequence). The CDR3 is 14 residues long. Trimming pared 2 bases from V and 0 bases from J, leaving 8 bases between. The sequenced CDR3 bases are TGTGCCAGCAGTCTGGGGGGGAGCTCCTATGAACAGTAC. Protein sequence: CASSLGGSSYEQY. The CDR3 as a whole reads CASSLGGSSYEQYF.

Details on this clone: Mouse germline and gene names are used. The CDR3 end is not reached by the read, which stops 1 residue before it; the germline J gene fills it in. The chain employs TRBV23 and TRBJ1-6. TRBJ1-6 is sorted into the ORF group, with uncertain function. CDR1 is KGHTA and CDR2 is FQNQQP in the germline V gene. CDR3 length equals 14 residues. The sequenced CDR3 bases are TGCTCCAGCAGTCAACGGAGCTATAATTCGCCCCTCTAC. This sequence encodes CSSSQRSYNSPLY. From start to end, the CDR3 is CSSSQRSYNSPLYF.

To note about this clone: Gene names follow the mouse nomenclature. The CDR3 goes on 1 residue after the read ends, and that part is filled in from the germline J gene. The chain links TRBV26 to TRBJ1-6; 10 bases agree with TRBD1. TRBJ1-6 is an ORF; its function is uncertain. The germline CDR1 and CDR2 sequences are KGHPV and FQNQEV (reference sequence). J was trimmed by 3 bases and V by 7 bases; bases with no gene match: 6. This CDR3 spans 16 amino acids. CDR3: CASTSGTGVYNSPLYF. CDR3 DNA, as far as it was read: TGTGCCAGCACCTCCGGGACAGGGGTCTATAATTCGCCCCTCTAC.